This T cell receptor (beta chain) was recorded in a study of shared clonotypes between healthy human individuals. Authors' processing steps: ImmunoSEQ sequences covered only the junction and lacked quality scores; filtering therefore differed. The data were produced by immunoSEQ multiplex PCR, yet TCRdb's version contains in-frame clones alone and is incomplete. V, J and clone size are those of that table, while D and trimming were read from the DNA. The sample has about 480,000 clones; around 79% are singletons. Sequenced: PBMCs. The TCR was taken from a woman aged 40-49 years in good health. Some clones in this sample may be carry-over from other donors' samples.

In DNA form, the CDR3 reads TGTGCCAGCAGTTACGGGACAGGCGTGTATACTGAAGCTTTCTTT. Translating it yields CASSYGTGVYTEAFF. The rearrangement links TRBV6-6 to TRBJ1-1; 8 nucleotides match TRBD1. Trimming cost V 2 bases and J 5 bases; bases outside gene matches: 7. CDR3 length: 15 amino acids. Germline V gene sequence: CDR1 MNHNY, CDR2 SVGAGI (reference sequence).